Here is one TCR beta chain with its context. Antigen unknown. This sample is drawn from a study of identical twins. Study findings and constraints: Out-of-frame beta sequences exhibited a weaker degree of excess twin sharing. Insertions ran lower in abundant cord blood beta clonotypes, though not in memory repertoires. A cross-sectional statistical analysis, not follow-up of the same donors, supported the conclusions.

CDR3 size: 15 residues. J gave up 2 bases and V 6 bases, and 6 bases lay outside the gene matches. The germline V gene encodes CDR1 ENHRY and CDR2 SYGVKD. Template switching (which added a universal primer site) was used, and cDNA carried unique molecular identifiers. TCRdb reprocessed the 5' RACE reads with MiXCR, giving one entry per CDR3 protein. The sample has 700,000 or so distinct CDR3 sequences, more than 6.5% seen once. These data also featured in a second study, about yellow fever vaccine responses in identical twins.

Sequences were obtained from PBMCs. The chain recombines TRBV10-3 with TRBJ2-5; 10 bases fit TRBD2. The clonotype comes from a woman under 30 in good health. The CDR3 spells CAIRGGAGGQETQYF. The CDR3 region has the DNA TGTGCCATCAGGGGGGGAGCGGGGGGGCAAGAGACCCAGTACTTC.